This T cell receptor beta chain was recovered during a study of blood T cell repertoires in COVID-19 (dated by TCRdb to between 2020 and 2021). Regarding the study in general: Samples covering the acute and convalescent phases of COVID-19 were provided by collaborators in the United States, Italy and Spain. Where available, HLA class I and class II types were taken from metadata supplied by the sample provider and were not determined by assay-based typing. The repertoires were released in a freely available public database meant as a resource for research on the immune response to SARS-CoV-2. Deeply sampled blood TCRbeta repertoires from subjects exposed to, actively infected with, or recovered from COVID-19 were included in the dataset. The samples were drawn from the first 160 participants of the ongoing ImmuneRACE study and from 950 to 1,500 subjects provided by 6 global collaborators. The sample metadata nearly always contained a de-identified subject ID, COVID-19 status, age in years and sex. The material from the prospective study consisted of cDNA or gDNA derived from T cells, B-cell-depleted T cells, or PBMCs. The paper's findings and limits, for the study overall: The quantity of clinical and demographic metadata differed by source and by participant and was supplied without curation.

The collaborating institutions used their own protocols to collect whole blood in K2EDTA tubes. For TCRbeta analysis, collaborators shipped samples as frozen whole blood, isolated PBMCs, or DNA extracted from either of those sample types. The immunoSEQ Assay, a bias-controlled multiplex PCR, was used to amplify TCRbeta CDR3 regions from genomic DNA. In the source study's methods: The number of nucleated cells in each sample was estimated from the amplification of reference gene primers within the assay. Sequence reads were collapsed and filtered to measure the absolute abundance of every unique TCRbeta CDR3 rearrangement. Productive Simpson clonality was computed per sample as the square root of Simpson's diversity index over productive rearrangements. The table comes from immuneACCESS by way of TCRdb, which keeps in-frame sequences with V and J called. Part of the clones is missing from these tables; in studies checked, under half for an unresolved V gene and the rest for unknown reasons. V, J and clone size are those of that table, while D and trimming were read from the DNA. For this sample there are about 220,000 clones; around 80% appear just once. 7.2% of the sample belongs to the ten largest clones.

The germline V end is reduced by 2 bases and the J end by 4 bases; junction bases left unmatched: 10. CDR1 and CDR2, looked up from the germline V gene, are SGHTA and FQGNSA. Measured from the cysteine to the phenylalanine, the CDR3 is 17 residues long. Just the 51-base CDR3 DNA is kept, in frame starting at base 1. As regards this clone: Its specific antigen is unknown. Base qualities are missing; no much larger clone stands one base away.

This receptor was taken from a woman in her seventies with acute or convalescent COVID-19. The chain employs TRBV7-2 and TRBJ2-2, and 7 junctional nucleotides match TRBD1. The sequenced sample was peripheral blood. The DNA sequence is as follows: TGTGCCAGCAGCTTAAGGGCCAGGGGGTCCACCACCGGGGAGCTGTTTTTT. Translated, this gives CASSLRARGSTTGELFF.